This TCR beta chain was identified in a study of early T cells in non-severe SARS-CoV-2 infection. This clonotype was counted at least ten times. One entry per CDR3 protein, called by TCRdb with MiXCR from the 5' RACE reads. The table includes some 80,000 distinct CDR3 sequences, roughly 13% detected once. V gave up 0 bases and J gave up 5 bases, with 13 bases separating them. CDR1 is DFQATT and CDR2 is SNEGSKA in the germline V gene (reference sequence). The CDR3 length is 14 residues. The V call is TRBV20-1, the J call TRBJ1-2, with TRBD1 as a possible D gene (6 bases). This TCR came from an adult who was a healthcare worker with PCR-confirmed SARS-CoV-2 infection or an uninfected control (not recorded which). Material: whole blood. The CDR3 region is CSARDYRDMYGYTF. CDR3 sequence (DNA): TGCAGTGCTAGAGATTACCGGGACATGTATGGCTACACCTTC.